These 16 T cell receptor beta chains originate from one sample sequenced in a study of cytomegalovirus exposure and HLA in healthy donors. Assay: immunoSEQ multiplex PCR; the TCRdb copy retains only in-frame clones and omits some. The profile shows 150,000 to 200,000 clones, around 85% of them singletons. The sample taken for sequencing was PBMCs. The receptors stem from a man aged 25 to 45 in good health and CMV-seropositive.

The V gene is TRBV4-1, the J gene TRBJ1-5; 8 positions match TRBD1. CDR3 length equals 17 residues. Germline values: CDR1 MGHRA, CDR2 YSYEKL. The J segment lost 2 bases and the V segment lost 0 bases, leaving 6 bases of the junction unmatched. Written as DNA, the CDR3 is TGCGCCAGCAGCCAAGAGGCAGGGGGCGGTGGCAATCAGCCCCAGCATTTT. It translates to CASSQEAGGGGNQPQHF.

The rearrangement uses TRBV19 and TRBJ2-7, with 8 bases fitting TRBD2. V lost 7 bases, J lost 0 bases, and 5 bases stayed unmatched. The CDR3 loop spans 14 amino acids. The V gene's germline CDR1 is LNHDA and CDR2 SQIVND (reference sequence). In DNA, the CDR3 is TGTGCCAGTAACCCTAGCGGGTACTCCTACGAGCAGTACTTC. Amino acids: CASNPSGYSYEQYF. The full variable domain, completed using reference TRBV19 and TRBJ2-7, is DGGITQSPKYLFRKEGQNVTLSCEQNLNHDAMYWYRQDPGQGLRLIYYSQIVNDFQKGDIAEGYSVSREKKESFPLTVTSAQKNPTAFYLCASNPSGYSYEQYFGPGTRLTVT.

This clone occurred many times. This sequence joins TRBV21-1 and TRBJ2-7; the table's D call of TRBD1 was not tested on the DNA. TRBV21-1 is a pseudogene segment. This CDR3 spans 11 amino acids. The CDR3 coding sequence is TGTGCCAGAACCGCCCGGGCCAGGGAGTACTTC. Protein sequence: CARTARAREYF.

This clone appeared once. The chain joins TRBV7-9 to TRBJ1-2; tentative D call: TRBD1 (6 bases). V lost 1 base to trimming and J lost 2 bases, with 17 bases between them. CDR1 is SEHNR and CDR2 is FQNEAQ in the germline V gene (reference sequence). The CDR3 sequence is 17 residues long. The CDR3 coding sequence is TGTGCCAGCAGCTTAGACGGCAGGGGCCATCTGAACTATGGCTACACCTTC. Its translation is CASSLDGRGHLNYGYTF.

A note on this clone: Other DNA sequences in this specimen translate into the identical CDR3. This chain connects TRBV9 to TRBJ2-7, with a weak D call TRBD1 (6 bases). With 3 bases removed from V and 2 bases from J, the gap between germline ends came to 12 bases. CDR1 and CDR2 from the germline V gene are SGDLS and YYNGEE. This CDR3 region has 14 residues. The CDR3 spells CASSAQAGAYEQYF. In DNA form, the CDR3 reads TGTGCCAGCAGCGCTCAGGCAGGGGCCTACGAGCAGTACTTC.

This clone was observed a single time. The V and J genes are TRBV9 and TRBJ2-3; TRBD2 agrees at 15 bases. The V segment lost 1 base and the J segment 3 bases; nucleotides outside the gene matches: 3. CDR1 is SGDLS and CDR2 is YYNGEE in the germline V gene. CDR3 size: 17 residues. In DNA, the CDR3 is TGTGCCAGCAGCGTAACTGGGACTAGCGGGGGGACAGATACGCAGTATTTT. Encoded protein: CASSVTGTSGGTDTQYF.

The chain links TRBV19 to TRBJ1-6; D perhaps matches TRBD1 (5 bases). CDR1 and CDR2 from the germline V gene are LNHDA and SQIVND (reference sequence). The CDR3 spans 17 residues. V gave up 4 bases and J gave up 3 bases, with 16 bases separating them. CDR3 DNA: TGTGCCAGTAGTACTTCCTCAAGGGGAAGCTATAATTCACCCCTCCACTTT. Translation: CASSTSSRGSYNSPLHF. Looking up the rest from reference TRBV19 and TRBJ1-6 gives the full variable domain: DGGITQSPKYLFRKEGQNVTLSCEQNLNHDAMYWYRQDPGQGLRLIYYSQIVNDFQKGDIAEGYSVSREKKESFPLTVTSAQKNPTAFYLCASSTSSRGSYNSPLHFGNGTRLTVT.

This chain connects TRBV18 to TRBJ2-3; D unresolved. CDR3 length: 15 amino acids. With 2 bases removed from V and 1 base from J, the gap between germline ends came to 10 bases. Germline V gene sequence: CDR1 KGHSH, CDR2 LQKENI. In DNA, the CDR3 is TGTGCCAGCTCACCAGGTGCAGGCCGCACAGATACGCAGTATTTT. Its protein product is CASSPGAGRTDTQYF.

This sequence joins TRBV6-1 and TRBJ2-1; D remains unclear. This CDR3 has 14 residues. The germline CDR1 and CDR2 sequences are MNHNS and SASEGT. Between the trimmed V and J ends, which lost 5 bases and 0 bases, there was a span of 8 bases. The CDR3 here is CASSLRSSYNEQFF. The CDR3 nucleotides read TGTGCCAGCAGTCTGCGGAGCTCCTACAATGAGCAGTTCTTC.

Comments on this clone: One junction end disagrees with the germline gene, perhaps due to a read error. This chain uses TRBV4-3 with TRBJ2-3; TRBD1 might be the D (6 bases). In germline, CDR1 is LGHNA, CDR2 YSLEER. This CDR3 region has 14 residues. CDR3 sequence reads: CASSQDRTSDTQYF. The CDR3 bases are TGCGCCAGCAGTCAAGACAGGACATCAGATACGCAGTATTTT.

The V gene is TRBV5-1, the J gene TRBJ2-7; 9 bases agree with TRBD1. J gave up 3 bases and V 4 bases, and 8 bases lay outside the gene matches. Germline CDR1 SGHRS, CDR2 YFSETQ. This CDR3 is 15 amino acids long. CDR3 coding DNA: TGCGCCAGCAGCGAGGCCGGGACAGGGTTCTACGAGCAGTACTTC. Translated: CASSEAGTGFYEQYF.

The CDR3 DNA sequence: TGCAGCGTTGGAAGGCAGACTCAAGAGACCCAGTACTTC. This translates into CSVGRQTQETQYF. The chain uses TRBV29-1 and TRBJ2-5; D not certain. The CDR3 totals 13 residues. Trimming stripped 4 bases from V and 2 bases from J, with 11 bases between. Germline values: CDR1 SQVTM, CDR2 ANQGSEA.

The chain carries TRBV5-1 and TRBJ2-7; D might be TRBD1 (6 bases). The CDR3 contains 14 residues. The ends were cut back, 0 bases at V and 4 bases at J, with 11 bases in the middle. CDR1 is SGHRS, CDR2 YFSETQ, per germline. The CDR3 protein is CASSLGQERYEQYF. Written as DNA, the CDR3 is TGCGCCAGCAGCTTGGGACAGGAGCGATACGAGCAGTACTTC. Full variable domain (remainder filled in from reference TRBV5-1 and TRBJ2-7): KAGVTQTPRYLIKTRGQQVTLSCSPISGHRSVSWYQQTPGQGLQFLFEYFSETQRNKGNFPGRFSGRQFSNSRSEMNVSTLELGDSALYLCASSLGQERYEQYFGPGTRLTVT.

J is TRBJ1-2 and V is TRBV2, with D possibly matching TRBD1 (5 bases). Germline CDR1 reads SNHLY; CDR2 reads FYNNEI. The CDR3 runs to 17 residues. Trimming removed 7 bases at V and 0 bases at J, with 21 bases between. CDR3 sequence: CASNLPAAGRANYGYTF. In nucleotides, the CDR3 is TGTGCCAGCAACCTCCCCGCGGCAGGGCGAGCTAACTATGGCTACACCTTC.

CDR3 sequence reads: CASSSTGAYGYTF. The CDR3 DNA sequence: TGCGCCAGCAGTTCAACAGGGGCCTATGGCTACACCTTC. The gene calls are TRBV5-1 and TRBJ1-2, with 7 bases lining up with TRBD1. This CDR3 is 13 amino acids long. V trimming: 5 bases; J trimming: 4 bases; junction bases outside the gene matches: 5. The V gene's germline CDR1 is SGHRS and CDR2 YFSETQ.

The J gene is TRBJ1-2, the V gene TRBV6-5; TRBD1 matches at 8 bases. V lost 2 bases to trimming and J lost 8 bases; unmatched junction nucleotides: 13. The CDR3 covers 16 residues. Germline CDR1 MNHEY, CDR2 SVGAGI. CDR3 protein: CASSYERTGTVGGYTF. The CDR3 DNA is TGTGCCAGCAGTTACGAACGGACAGGGACCGTGGGAGGCTACACCTTC.